This T cell receptor beta chain was identified during a study of OX40 agonist ivuxolimab in advanced cancers. With regard to the full study: Ivuxolimab, which targeted the costimulatory receptor OX40 (CD134), was an agonistic, fully human IgG2 monoclonal antibody. The monotherapy dose-escalation portion (N of about 47 patients) of the phase I ivuxolimab trial is reported in the paper. Among the approximately 50 dose-escalation patients, about 20 had hepatocellular carcinoma, around 15 melanoma, 9 renal cell carcinoma and 9 head and neck cancer. Peripheral TCRbeta sequencing aimed to test whether ivuxolimab altered TCR sequence diversity and caused clonal T-cell expansion. Partial responses occurred in three dose-escalation patients, of whom one had hepatocellular carcinoma and two had cutaneous melanoma. In the dose-escalation cohort, roughly 80% of patients were male, and the mean age was around 60 years, with a range of roughly 20 to 80. Intravenous ivuxolimab was administered to patients every 2 weeks at six dose levels: 0.01, 0.1, 0.3, 1.5, 3 and 10 mg/kg. Patients were allowed to have had prior anti-PD-1, anti-PD-L1 or anti-CTLA-4 therapy, and approximately 37% of the dose-escalation patients had been treated with checkpoint inhibitors.

Genomic DNA was isolated from the sorted cells so that the TCRbeta CDR3 region could be sequenced. The immunoSEQ Assay was used to sequence the TCRbeta CDR3 regions. The table comes from immuneACCESS by way of TCRdb, which keeps in-frame sequences with V and J called. Part of the clones is missing from these tables; in studies checked, under half for an unresolved V gene and the rest for unknown reasons. The sample table records tens of thousands of clones; over 65% of these occur just once. The ten largest clones take up about 1.7% of the sample. The trial excluded patients who had a history of autoimmune disease or were on systemic immunosuppression. In every dose cohort, peripheral blood was drawn for TCR sequencing at baseline, cycle 4 day 1, and cycle 7 day 1. Samples were obtained from an open-label, multicenter, first-in-human phase I dose-escalation trial of ivuxolimab. Adults with locally advanced or metastatic melanoma, renal cell, hepatocellular, or head and neck squamous cell carcinoma were enrolled in the trial. Before TCR sequencing, CD4+ T cells and CD8+ T cells were sorted from peripheral blood as separate populations.

V is cut by 2 bases and J by 5 bases, and the space between the germline ends is 9 bases. The CDR3 sequence holds 13 residues, the cysteine and phenylalanine included. Only the CDR3 part of the read is kept: 39 bases, read in frame from the first base. Reading the germline V gene gives CDR1 WSHSY and CDR2 SAAADI. General study outcomes and caveats: At doses of 0.1 to 3.0 mg/kg, clonal expansion of both CD4+ and CD8+ T cells in blood was seen between baseline and week 6. In partial responders in the 0.1-3.0 mg/kg groups, normalized peripheral clonal expansion was found to be among the lowest, especially among CD8+ T cells. After ivuxolimab, expanded clones were on average more numerous among CD8+ T cells than among CD4+ T cells. Antigen specificity was not determined for the clonally expanded peripheral T cells. Low levels of normalized T-cell clonal expansion were also seen in some nonresponding patients.

Worth noting for this clone: The antigen it binds to is not known. No per-base quality is available; no much larger clone lies one base away.

The chain couples TRBV10-2 to TRBJ1-1; the D region possibly corresponds to TRBD1 (5 bases align). The clonotype comes from an adult with an advanced solid tumor such as melanoma, head and neck, liver or kidney cancer. Source: CD4+ or CD8+ T cells sorted from blood, taken in a trial of the OX40 agonist ivuxolimab. Here is the DNA: TGCGCCAGCAGTGAGCCGGGGGTTACTGAAGCTTTCTTT. Its protein is CASSEPGVTEAFF.